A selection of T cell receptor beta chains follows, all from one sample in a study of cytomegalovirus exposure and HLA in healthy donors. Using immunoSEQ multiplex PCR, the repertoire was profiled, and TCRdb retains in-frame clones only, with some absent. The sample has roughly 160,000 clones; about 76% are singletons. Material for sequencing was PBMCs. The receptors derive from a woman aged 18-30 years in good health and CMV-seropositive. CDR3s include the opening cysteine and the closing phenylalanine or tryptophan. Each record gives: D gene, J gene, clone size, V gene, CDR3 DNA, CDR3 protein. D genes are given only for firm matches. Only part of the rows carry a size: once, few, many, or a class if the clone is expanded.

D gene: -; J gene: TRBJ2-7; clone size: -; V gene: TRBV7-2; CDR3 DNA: TGTGCCAGCAGCCCCGGAGGGGAGCACGAGCAGTACTTC; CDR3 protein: CASSPGGEHEQYF
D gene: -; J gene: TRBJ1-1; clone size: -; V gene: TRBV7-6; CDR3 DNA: TGTGCCAGCAGCCCGCGTGGAGCCAACACTGAAGCTTTCTTT; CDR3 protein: CASSPRGANTEAFF
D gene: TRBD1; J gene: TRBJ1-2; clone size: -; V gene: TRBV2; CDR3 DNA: TGTGCCAGCAGTGAGCTGGGACAGGGTGATGGCTACACCTTC; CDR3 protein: CASSELGQGDGYTF
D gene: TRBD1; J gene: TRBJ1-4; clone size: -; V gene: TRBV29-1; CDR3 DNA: TGCAGCGCATCCCCCGGGACAGATAATGAAAAACTGTTTTTT; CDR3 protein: CSASPGTDNEKLFF
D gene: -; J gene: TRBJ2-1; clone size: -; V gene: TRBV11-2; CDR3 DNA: TGTGCCAGCAGCTTAACGGATACAGCAGACAATGAGCAGTTCTTC; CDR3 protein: CASSLTDTADNEQFF
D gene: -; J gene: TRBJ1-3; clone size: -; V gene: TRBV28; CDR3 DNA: TGTGCCAGCAGCCCTCGGGGGGTGTATCTGGTCGATTTCGAAAACACCATATATTTT; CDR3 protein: CASSPRGVYLVDFENTIYF
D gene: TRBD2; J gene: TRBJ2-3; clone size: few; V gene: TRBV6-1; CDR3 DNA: TGTGCCAGCAGTGGGACTAGCAGCACAGATACGCAGTATTTT; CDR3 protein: CASSGTSSTDTQYF
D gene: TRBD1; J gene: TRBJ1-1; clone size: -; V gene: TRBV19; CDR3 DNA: TGTGCCAGTCGATTTTCAAACAGGGGGCAAGAGGGGACTGAAGCTTTCTTT; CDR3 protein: CASRFSNRGQEGTEAFF
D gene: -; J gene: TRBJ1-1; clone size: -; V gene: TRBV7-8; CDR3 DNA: TGTGCCAGCAGCTTATCCGTGACAGGCACAAACACTGAAGCTTTCTTT; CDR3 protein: CASSLSVTGTNTEAFF
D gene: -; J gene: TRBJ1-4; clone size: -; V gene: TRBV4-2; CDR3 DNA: TGTGCCAGCAGGCATGCAGGGTCTAATGAAAAACTGTTTTTT; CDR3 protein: CASRHAGSNEKLFF
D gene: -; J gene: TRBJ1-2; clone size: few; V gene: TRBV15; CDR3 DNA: TGTGCCACCAGGGGGGCACCAGCATATGGCTACACCTTC; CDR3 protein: CATRGAPAYGYTF
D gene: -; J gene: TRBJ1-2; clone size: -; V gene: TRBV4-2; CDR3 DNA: TGTGCCAGCAGCCAAGATCGGGGTAGATCCGGCTACACCTTC; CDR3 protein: CASSQDRGRSGYTF
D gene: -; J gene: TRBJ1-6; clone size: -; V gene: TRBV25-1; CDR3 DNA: TGTGCCAGCAGTGAATATAATAATTCACCCCTCCACTTT; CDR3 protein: CASSEYNNSPLHF
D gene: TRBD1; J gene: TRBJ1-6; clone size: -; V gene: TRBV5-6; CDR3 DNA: TGTGCCAGCAGCATGAGGCCGGGACAGGGCAGTTCACCCCTCCACTTT; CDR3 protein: CASSMRPGQGSSPLHF
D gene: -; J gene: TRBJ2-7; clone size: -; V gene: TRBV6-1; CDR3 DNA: TGTGCCAGCAGTGAAGGAACCCCGCAGCGATCCTACGAGCAGTACTTC; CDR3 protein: CASSEGTPQRSYEQYF
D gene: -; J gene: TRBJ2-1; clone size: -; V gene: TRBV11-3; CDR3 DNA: TGTGCCAGCAGCTTAGGGGTCAAAGCGGAAAACAATGAGCAGTTCTTC; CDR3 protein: CASSLGVKAENNEQFF
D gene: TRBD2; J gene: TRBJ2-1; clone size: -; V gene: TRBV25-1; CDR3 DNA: TGTGCCAGCAGTCGAGGTAGCGGGGGATCCTACAATGAGCAGTTCTTC; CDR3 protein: CASSRGSGGSYNEQFF
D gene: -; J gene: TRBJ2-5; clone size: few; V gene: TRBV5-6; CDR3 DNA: TGTGCCAGCAGCTCACTCCGGGGGTCAGAGACCCAGTACTTC; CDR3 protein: CASSSLRGSETQYF
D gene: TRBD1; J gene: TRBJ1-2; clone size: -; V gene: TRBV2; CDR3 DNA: TGTGCCAGCACCACTACTGGGACAGGGCAGTATGGCTACACCTTC; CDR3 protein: CASTTTGTGQYGYTF
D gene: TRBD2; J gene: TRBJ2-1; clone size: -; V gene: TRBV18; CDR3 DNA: TGTGCCAGCTCACCACTCGTTTACGGGGGGGCCACGGGTGAGCAGTTCTTC; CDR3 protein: CASSPLVYGGATGEQFF
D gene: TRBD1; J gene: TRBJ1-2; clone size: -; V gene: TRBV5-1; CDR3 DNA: TGCGCCAGCAGCTTGACTTTGGACAGGGGTGATGGCTACACCTTC; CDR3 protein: CASSLTLDRGDGYTF
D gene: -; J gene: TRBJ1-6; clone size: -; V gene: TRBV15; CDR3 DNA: TGTGCCACCAGCAGAGAGGGGGCGCGAAATAATTCACCCCTCCACTTT; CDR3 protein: CATSREGARNNSPLHF
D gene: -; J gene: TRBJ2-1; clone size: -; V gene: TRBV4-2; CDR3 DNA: TGTGCCAGCAGCCAAGATCCAGGGTTACGGGAGCAGTTCTTC; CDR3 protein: CASSQDPGLREQFF
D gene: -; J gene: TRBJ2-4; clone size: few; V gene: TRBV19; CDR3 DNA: TGTGCCACCGCGGACAGAGAGGACATTCAGTACTTC; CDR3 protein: CATADREDIQYF
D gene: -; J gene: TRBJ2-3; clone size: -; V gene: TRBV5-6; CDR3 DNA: TGTGCCAGCAGCGCCGTCCGACATAGCACAGATACGCAGTATTTT; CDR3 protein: CASSAVRHSTDTQYF
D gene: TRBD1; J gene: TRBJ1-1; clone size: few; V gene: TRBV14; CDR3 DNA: TGTGCCAGCAGCCAAAAGACAGGGGTGGACACTGAAGCTTTCTTT; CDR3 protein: CASSQKTGVDTEAFF
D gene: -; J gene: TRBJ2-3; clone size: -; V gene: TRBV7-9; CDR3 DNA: TGTGCCAGCAGCTCTACAAGTGTACCGGACAGAACAGATACGCAGTATTTT; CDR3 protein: CASSSTSVPDRTDTQYF
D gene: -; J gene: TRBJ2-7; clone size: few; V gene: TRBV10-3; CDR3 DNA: TGTGCCATCAGTGAATTACTCCGGGACACTTTTTACGAGCAGTACTTC; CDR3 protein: CAISELLRDTFYEQYF
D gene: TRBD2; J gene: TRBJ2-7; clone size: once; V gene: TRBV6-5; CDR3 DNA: TGTGCCAGCAGTTACTCGTCCGGGACTAGCTCCGAGCAGTACTTC; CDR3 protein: CASSYSSGTSSEQYF
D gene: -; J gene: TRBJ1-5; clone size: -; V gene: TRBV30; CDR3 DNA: TGTGCCTGGTCTGAGTATAGCAATCAGCCCCAGCATTTT; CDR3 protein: CAWSEYSNQPQHF
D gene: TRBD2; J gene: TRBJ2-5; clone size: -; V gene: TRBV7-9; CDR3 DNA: TGTGCCAGCAGCGCTTGGAGCGGACTAGACCAAGAGACCCAGTACTTC; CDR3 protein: CASSAWSGLDQETQYF
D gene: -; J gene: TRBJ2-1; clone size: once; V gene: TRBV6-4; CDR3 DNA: TGTGCCAGCAGCCCCTCCTTAGGCGGGTCCGGGTCGGATGAGCAGTTCTTC; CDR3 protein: CASSPSLGGSGSDEQFF
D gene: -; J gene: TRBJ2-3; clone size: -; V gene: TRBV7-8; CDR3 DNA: TGTGCCAGCAGCTTAATTTCTTCTAGCCTAAGCACAGATACGCAGTATTTT; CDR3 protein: CASSLISSSLSTDTQYF
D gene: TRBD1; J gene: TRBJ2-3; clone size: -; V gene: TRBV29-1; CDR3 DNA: TGCAGCGTTTTTTCCTCCCGCCGGAGGACAGGGGAAGTCCGAGATACGCAGTATTTT; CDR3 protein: CSVFSSRRRTGEVRDTQYF
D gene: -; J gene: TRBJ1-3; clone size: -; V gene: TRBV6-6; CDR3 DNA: TGTGCCAGCAGTTCCCTTCTTACTGGAAACACCATATATTTT; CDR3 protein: CASSSLLTGNTIYF
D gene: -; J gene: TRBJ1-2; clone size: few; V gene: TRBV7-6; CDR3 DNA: TGTGCCAGCAGCTTAGACTCCCAGGGAAACTATGGCTACACCTTC; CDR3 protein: CASSLDSQGNYGYTF
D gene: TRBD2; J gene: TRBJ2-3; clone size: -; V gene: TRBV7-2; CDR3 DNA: TGTGCCAGCAGAAAAGGACTAGCGAGCACAGATACGCAGTATTTT; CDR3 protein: CASRKGLASTDTQYF
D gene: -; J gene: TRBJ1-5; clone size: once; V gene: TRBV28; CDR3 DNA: TGTGCCAGCAGCATACTAGGGTCAGGTACTCAGCCCCAGCATTTT; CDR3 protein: CASSILGSGTQPQHF
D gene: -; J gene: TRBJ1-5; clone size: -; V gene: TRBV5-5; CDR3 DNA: TGTGCCAGCAGCTTCCGGCAGACTGATCAGCCCCAGCATTTT; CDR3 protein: CASSFRQTDQPQHF
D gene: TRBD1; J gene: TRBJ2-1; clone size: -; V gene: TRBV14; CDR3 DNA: TGTGCCAGCAGAAATTTAACCGATTGGACAGGTTACAATGAGCAGTTCTTC; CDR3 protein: CASRNLTDWTGYNEQFF
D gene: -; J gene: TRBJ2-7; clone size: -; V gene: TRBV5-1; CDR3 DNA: TGCGCCAGCAGCTTTGGGGGCTCAAGCTCCTACGAGCAGTACTTC; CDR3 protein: CASSFGGSSSYEQYF
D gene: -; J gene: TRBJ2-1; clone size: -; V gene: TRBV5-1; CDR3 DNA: TGCGCCAGCAGCTCCGGGGTGTCCTACAATGAGCAGTTCTTC; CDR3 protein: CASSSGVSYNEQFF
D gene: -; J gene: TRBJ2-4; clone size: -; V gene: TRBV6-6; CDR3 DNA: TGTGCCAGCAGTTACGAGTTTTCCCAAAACATTCAGTACTTC; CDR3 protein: CASSYEFSQNIQYF
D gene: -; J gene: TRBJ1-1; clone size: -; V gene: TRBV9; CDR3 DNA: TGTGCCAGCAGCGTAGCGTGGGACACGAACACTGAAGCTTTCTTT; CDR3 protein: CASSVAWDTNTEAFF
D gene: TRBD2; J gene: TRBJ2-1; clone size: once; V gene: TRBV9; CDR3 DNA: TGTGCCAGCAGCGGGACTAGCGGACCCAATGAGCAGTTCTTC; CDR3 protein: CASSGTSGPNEQFF
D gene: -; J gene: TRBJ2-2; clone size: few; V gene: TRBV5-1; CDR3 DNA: TGCGCCAGCAGCTTGGGGGGCACGTCCGGGGAGCTGTTTTTT; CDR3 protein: CASSLGGTSGELFF
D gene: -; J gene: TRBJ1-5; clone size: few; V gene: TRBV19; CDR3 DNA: TGTGCCAGTATACGGGCCGGGGGCAATCAGCCCCAGCATTTT; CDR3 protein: CASIRAGGNQPQHF
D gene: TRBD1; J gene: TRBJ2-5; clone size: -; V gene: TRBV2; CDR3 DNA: TGTGCCAGCCGTACAGGGGCCGAGACCCAGTACTTC; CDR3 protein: CASRTGAETQYF
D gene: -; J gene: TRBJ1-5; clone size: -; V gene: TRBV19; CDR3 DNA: TGTGCCAGTAGTATAGTGGGGGGGTCATTTGATCAGCCCCAGCATTTT; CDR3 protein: CASSIVGGSFDQPQHF
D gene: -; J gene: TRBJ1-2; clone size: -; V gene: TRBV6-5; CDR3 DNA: TGTGCCAGCAGGTATACGGCGCGGGGACATGGCTACACCTTC; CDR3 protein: CASRYTARGHGYTF
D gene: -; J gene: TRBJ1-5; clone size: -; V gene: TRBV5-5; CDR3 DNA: TGTGCCAGCAGCTTGTGGCCTCAGTCCAGCAATCAGCCCCAGCATTTT; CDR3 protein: CASSLWPQSSNQPQHF
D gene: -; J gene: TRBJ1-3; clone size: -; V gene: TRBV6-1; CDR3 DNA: TGTGCCAGCAGTGTCAGTAACGCTGGAAACACCATATATTTT; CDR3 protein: CASSVSNAGNTIYF
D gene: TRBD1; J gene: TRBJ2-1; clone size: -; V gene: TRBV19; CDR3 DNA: TGTGCCAGTAGTATATTAGGGACAGTTGACAATGAGCAGTTCTTC; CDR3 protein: CASSILGTVDNEQFF
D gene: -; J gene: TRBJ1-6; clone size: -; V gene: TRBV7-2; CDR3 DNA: TGTGCCAGCAGCTTCTCCAGCTCCTATAATTCACCCCTCCACTTT; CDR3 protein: CASSFSSSYNSPLHF